Listed here are 13 T cell receptor beta chains from one sample, sequenced in a study of blood T cell repertoires in COVID-19 (dated by TCRdb to the early 2020s). The receptor library was made with the immunoSEQ multiplex PCR assay. This immuneACCESS table, as held by TCRdb, lists in-frame sequences with V and J called but not all clones. Of the missing ones, under half trace to an unresolved V gene in checked studies; the others have no known cause. This sample is represented by 130,000 or so clones; around nine tenths of them were singletons. The ten largest clones represent approximately 2% of the sample. The material sequenced was peripheral blood. These receptors all stem from a man between 65 and 85 years old with active COVID-19.

V and J are TRBV12-3 or TRBV12-4 and TRBJ2-2; TRBD1 matches at 8 bases. This CDR3 contains 13 residues. Trimming took 3 bases from V and 8 from J; bases not matched to a gene: 2. The CDR3 DNA reads TGTGCCAGCAGTTTGACAGGGGCGGGGGAGCTGTTTTTT. Translation gives CASSLTGAGELFF.

The V gene is TRBV7-2, the J gene TRBJ2-1; possible D gene TRBD1, 6 bases. V was trimmed by 1 base and J by 3 bases, leaving 13 bases between them. This CDR3 contains 16 residues. CDR1 is SGHTA, CDR2 FQGNSA, per germline. CDR3 nucleotide sequence: TGTGCCAGCAGCTTAGGGGGCGTAGGGGGCTACAATGAGCAGTTCTTC. Its translation is CASSLGGVGGYNEQFF.

The chain carries TRBV6-5 and TRBJ1-5, with D possibly matching TRBD1 (6 bases). Trimming took 6 bases from V and 0 from J, leaving 12 bases between them. The CDR3 spans 15 residues. Germline V CDR1 and CDR2: MNHEY, SVGAGI. The CDR3 is CASRVQGASNQPQHF. In DNA, the CDR3 is TGTGCCAGCAGGGTACAGGGAGCTAGCAATCAGCCCCAGCATTTT.

This chain connects TRBV20-1 to TRBJ2-3; D might be TRBD2 (5 bases). The germline V gene has CDR1 DFQATT and CDR2 SNEGSKA (reference sequence). The CDR3 consists of 11 residues. Trimming took 3 bases from V and 10 from J, leaving 11 bases between them. The CDR3 here is CSARLARAQYF. The CDR3 nucleotides are TGCAGTGCTAGGCTAGCTCGTGCGCAGTATTTT.

The table lists this clone with a few counts. The genes are TRBV6-2 or TRBV6-3 and TRBJ1-1; D may be TRBD1 (5 bases). The CDR3 extends over 14 amino acids. Germline CDR1 MNHEY, CDR2 SVGEGT. Deletions cut 0 bases from V and 6 bases from J, with 11 bases between. CDR3 in DNA: TGTGCCAGCAGTTACTCCAGGGCCTTGTCTGAAGCTTTCTTT. Amino acids: CASSYSRALSEAFF.

Notes on this clone: The sample holds other DNA sequences that translate to the same CDR3. The V call is TRBV7-2, the J call TRBJ2-1, with D unresolved. V was trimmed by 4 bases and J by 2 bases, leaving 6 bases between them. CDR1 SGHTA and CDR2 FQGNSA come from the germline V gene. CDR3 length: 13 residues. The CDR3 loop is CASSSTTYNEQFF. The CDR3 bases are TGTGCCAGCAGCTCAACAACCTACAATGAGCAGTTCTTC.

This clone was seen a handful of times. Its ends do not fully match the called genes, so a read error is possible. The rearrangement uses TRBV9 and TRBJ2-2; the D gene is possibly TRBD1 (5 bases). CDR3 length: 15 amino acids. The germline V gene has CDR1 SGDLS and CDR2 YYNGEE. This CDR3 reads CASSLQKGNAGELFF. The CDR3 DNA follows: TGTGCCAGCAGCCTTCAGAAGGGGAACGCCGGGGAGCTGTTTTTT.

This clone was observed a handful of times. The chain employs TRBV7-2 and TRBJ2-3; possible D gene TRBD2, 5 bases. V shed 1 base and J shed 1 base, with 9 bases lying between them. The germline V gene encodes CDR1 SGHTA and CDR2 FQGNSA. This CDR3 region has 15 residues. CDR3 nucleotide sequence: TGTGCCAGCAGCTTAGATCTAGCCCGCACAGATACGCAGTATTTT. Amino acid sequence: CASSLDLARTDTQYF.

In DNA, the CDR3 is TGTGCCACCAGCGGACTAGAGCGCACAGATACGCAGTATTTT. Its translation is CATSGLERTDTQYF. This chain uses TRBV15 with TRBJ2-3; TRBD2 agrees at 7 bases. The V gene end was trimmed by 5 bases and the J gene end by 1 base; junction bases not matched to a gene: 3. The CDR3 covers 14 residues. Per the germline V gene, CDR1 is LNHNV and CDR2 is YYDKDF (reference sequence).

The rearrangement uses TRBV28 and TRBJ1-6; perhaps TRBD1 as D (6 bases). The CDR3 is 16 amino acids. Germline V CDR1 and CDR2: MDHEN, SYDVKM. V lost 7 bases, J lost 10 bases, and 23 bases lay in between. The CDR3 DNA reads as TGTGCCAGCACCTCCAGCGGCGGGGGGCGGGTGTCACCCCTCCACTTT. This sequence encodes CASTSSGGGRVSPLHF.

V and J are TRBV6-2 or TRBV6-3 and TRBJ2-7; D perhaps matches TRBD2 (5 bases). The CDR3 contains 15 residues. V was cut by 0 bases and J by 0 bases, with 9 bases left in between. CDR1 MNHEY and CDR2 SVGEGT come from the germline V gene. CDR3 region: CASSYSSRDSYEQYF. The CDR3 DNA sequence: TGTGCCAGCAGTTACTCGAGCCGGGACTCCTACGAGCAGTACTTC.

The chain employs TRBV5-4 and TRBJ2-7; TRBD1 matches at 11 bases. The CDR3 length is 15 residues. V was clipped by 4 bases and J by 0 bases; unmatched bases: 3. Germline-derived CDR1 and CDR2 are SGHNT and YYREEE (reference sequence). CDR3 sequence (DNA): TGTGCCAGCAGCCCGGACAGGGGGCTCTCCTACGAGCAGTACTTC. This gives the protein CASSPDRGLSYEQYF.

This clone appeared a single time. This chain links TRBV29-1 with TRBJ2-7, with a possible D match to TRBD2 (5 bases). The ends were cut back, 6 bases at V and 6 bases at J, with 12 bases in the middle. The length of the CDR3 is 11 residues. Germline V gene data show CDR1 as SQVTM and CDR2 as ANQGSEA. The CDR3 protein is CSVERGGEQYF. The CDR3 DNA reads TGCAGCGTCGAACGGGGTGGCGAGCAGTACTTC.